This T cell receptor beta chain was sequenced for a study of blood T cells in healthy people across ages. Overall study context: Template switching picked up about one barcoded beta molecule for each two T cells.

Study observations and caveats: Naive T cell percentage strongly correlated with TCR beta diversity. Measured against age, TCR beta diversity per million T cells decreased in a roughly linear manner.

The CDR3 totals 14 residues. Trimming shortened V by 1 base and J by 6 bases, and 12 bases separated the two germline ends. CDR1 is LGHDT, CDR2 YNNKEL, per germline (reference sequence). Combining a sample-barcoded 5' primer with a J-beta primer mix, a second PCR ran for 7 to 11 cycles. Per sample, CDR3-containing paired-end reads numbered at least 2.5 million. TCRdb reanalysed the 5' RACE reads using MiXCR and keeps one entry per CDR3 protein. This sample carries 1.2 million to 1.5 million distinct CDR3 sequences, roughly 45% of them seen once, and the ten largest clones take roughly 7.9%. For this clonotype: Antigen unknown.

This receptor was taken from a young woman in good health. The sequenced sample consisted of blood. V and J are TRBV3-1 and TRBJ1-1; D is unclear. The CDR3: CASSQGTRDSEAFF. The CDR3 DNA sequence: TGTGCCAGCAGCCAAGGTACCCGGGATTCTGAAGCTTTCTTT.